Listed below are T cell receptor beta chains from one sample, sequenced in a study of cytomegalovirus exposure and HLA in healthy donors. The protocol was immunoSEQ multiplex PCR, while the TCRdb copy is restricted to in-frame clones and leaves out a portion. The data contain 130,000 to 150,000 clones, around 88% of them singletons. Sequencing used PBMCs. All receptors derive from a woman aged 18-30 years in good health and CMV-seropositive. Each CDR3 is given with its conserved first and last residue. The order of the fields is V gene, J gene, CDR3 protein.

TRBV5-1,TRBJ2-2,CASSPGTSGRAGLGELFF
TRBV10-1,TRBJ2-3,CASSEFAGSGQANTQYF
TRBV5-1,TRBJ1-2,CASSHRNGGHGYTF
TRBV27,TRBJ1-2,CASSLSLGRSYGYTF
TRBV27,TRBJ2-7,CASSLLVGTASYEQYF
TRBV7-8,TRBJ2-1,CASSLSSGSSEQFF
TRBV30,TRBJ1-5,CAWSFSRDQPQHF
TRBV10-3,TRBJ2-1,CASRASGSEQFF
TRBV27,TRBJ2-1,CASSLTGYNEQFF
TRBV19,TRBJ1-5,CASKIQGYDQPQHF
TRBV11-2,TRBJ1-1,CASSQDWNTEAFF
TRBV9,TRBJ2-4,CASSVGDSQNNIQYF
TRBV19,TRBJ1-4,CASKEGDRLTNEKLFF
TRBV11-2,TRBJ1-2,CASSLDLRAGRYGYTF
TRBV7-9,TRBJ1-1,CASTRTTEAFF
TRBV11-2,TRBJ1-1,CASSSDRNTEAFF
TRBV19,TRBJ2-1,CASNRGDYNEQFF
TRBV7-3,TRBJ2-1,CASSPAGTGAVNEQFF
TRBV25-1,TRBJ2-3,CASSDSPTGWIADTQYF
TRBV14,TRBJ2-7,CASSLTRSRDSSYEQYF
TRBV9,TRBJ2-3,CASSESPRTSDPDTQYF
TRBV28,TRBJ2-7,CASSFRTGVHEQYF
TRBV5-1,TRBJ1-6,CASSFLGQRGESLHF
TRBV5-6,TRBJ2-3,CASSWGDAGGDTQYF
TRBV18,TRBJ1-4,CASSRPTGEGEKLFF
TRBV27,TRBJ1-1,CASSLYPGTEAFF
TRBV28,TRBJ1-1,CASSSLQETEAFF